These T cell receptor beta chains were read from a single sample in a study of cytomegalovirus exposure and HLA in healthy donors. Clones were sequenced by immunoSEQ multiplex PCR, and TCRdb holds only the in-frame ones, with some missing. The repertoire holds about 88,000 clones, 69% seen once, with roughly 2.8% in the top ten. What was sequenced was PBMCs. All receptors come from a man aged 50 or older in good health and CMV-seronegative. Both conserved end residues are part of each CDR3. A D gene is named only where the DNA matches it firmly. Clone size is not always given. Where it is, it says once, few, many or a class for expanded clones.

CDR3nt | CDR3aa | j_gene | d_gene | abundance | v_gene
TGCGCCAGCAGTCAATCTTGGGGGGTGGCTCGCGAGCAGTACTTC | CASSQSWGVAREQYF | TRBJ2-7 | - | few | TRBV23-1
TGCGCCAGCAGCCTCGGGTGGTATGGCTACACCTTC | CASSLGWYGYTF | TRBJ1-2 | - | few | TRBV4-3
TGTGCCAGCCACCCACAGGGTCCTAATGAAAAACTGTTTTTT | CASHPQGPNEKLFF | TRBJ1-4 | - | - | TRBV5-6
TGTGCCAGCATCCGACCAGCGGGGAGGTCCTACAATGAGCAGTTCTTC | CASIRPAGRSYNEQFF | TRBJ2-1 | TRBD2 | - | TRBV2
TGCAGCGTTGAATCGTCAGGTAGTGCAGATACGCAGTATTTT | CSVESSGSADTQYF | TRBJ2-3 | - | - | TRBV29-1
TGTGCCAGCAGCAAGGACAGGCCTTATGGCTACACCTTC | CASSKDRPYGYTF | TRBJ1-2 | TRBD1 | few | TRBV5-8
TGCGCCAGCAGCTTCACAGGGATTTATGGCTACACCTTC | CASSFTGIYGYTF | TRBJ1-2 | - | - | TRBV5-1
TGTGCCAGCAGTGACTGGGACAGTTACGAGCAGTACTTC | CASSDWDSYEQYF | TRBJ2-7 | TRBD1 | - | TRBV6-1
TGTGCTAGCAGCTTTTTAACGGAGACAGGCCCCGAGGGCCCAGATACGCAGTATTTT | CASSFLTETGPEGPDTQYF | TRBJ2-3 | - | - | TRBV7-7
TGTGCCAGCAGCCAGACAGGGGGCGACGACGGCTACACCTTC | CASSQTGGDDGYTF | TRBJ1-2 | TRBD1 | - | TRBV28
TGTGCCAGCAGTAAGGACGGGGATCAGCCCCAGCATTTT | CASSKDGDQPQHF | TRBJ1-5 | - | few | TRBV7-9
TGTGCCAGCAGCTTGTCGCATGGCAGGGGACATGGCTACACCTTC | CASSLSHGRGHGYTF | TRBJ1-2 | - | - | TRBV5-4
TGTGCCTGGAGCGCCGTATTGGGGGGACTAGCAGCTGATACGCAGTATTTT | CAWSAVLGGLAADTQYF | TRBJ2-3 | TRBD2 | - | TRBV30
TGCGCCAGCAGCCCGGCGGGGAACACTGAAGCTTTCTTT | CASSPAGNTEAFF | TRBJ1-1 | - | - | TRBV5-1
TGTGCCTGGGAGACTTCTGGAAACACCATATATTTT | CAWETSGNTIYF | TRBJ1-3 | - | once | TRBV30
TGCAGCGTTGGCTGGGGAGAGTACACTGAAGCTTTCTTT | CSVGWGEYTEAFF | TRBJ1-1 | - | - | TRBV29-1
TGTGCCAGCAGTCCTACTGTCAGGGGACATAGCAATCAGCCCCAGCATTTT | CASSPTVRGHSNQPQHF | TRBJ1-5 | - | few | TRBV21-1
TGTGCCAGCTCACAAACCGGGACAGGTGTCTACAATGAGCAGTTCTTC | CASSQTGTGVYNEQFF | TRBJ2-1 | TRBD1 | - | TRBV18
TGTGCCAGCAGTTACACAGGGGGCTCGTACAATGAGCAGTTCTTC | CASSYTGGSYNEQFF | TRBJ2-1 | TRBD1 | - | TRBV6-5
TGTGCCAGCAGCACCCGGGGTAGCGGGATGGGAGAGACCCAGTACTTC | CASSTRGSGMGETQYF | TRBJ2-5 | TRBD2 | - | TRBV4-2
TGTGCCAGCAGCTTTAGCGGGGGCTACACCTTC | CASSFSGGYTF | TRBJ1-2 | - | - | TRBV5-4
TGTGCCAGCAGCGGGGACAGTAATTCACCCCTCCACTTT | CASSGDSNSPLHF | TRBJ1-6 | TRBD1 | - | TRBV6-1